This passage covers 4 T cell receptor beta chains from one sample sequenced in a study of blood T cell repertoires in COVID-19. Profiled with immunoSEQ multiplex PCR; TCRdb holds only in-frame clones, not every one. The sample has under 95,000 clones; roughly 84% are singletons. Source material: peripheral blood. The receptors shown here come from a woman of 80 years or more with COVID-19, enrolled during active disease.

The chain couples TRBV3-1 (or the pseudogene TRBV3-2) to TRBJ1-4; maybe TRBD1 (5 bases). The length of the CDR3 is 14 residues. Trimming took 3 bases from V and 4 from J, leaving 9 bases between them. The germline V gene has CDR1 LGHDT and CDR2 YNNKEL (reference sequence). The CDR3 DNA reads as TGTGCCAGCAGCCAGCAGGGAAATAATGAAAAACTGTTTTTT. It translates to CASSQQGNNEKLFF.

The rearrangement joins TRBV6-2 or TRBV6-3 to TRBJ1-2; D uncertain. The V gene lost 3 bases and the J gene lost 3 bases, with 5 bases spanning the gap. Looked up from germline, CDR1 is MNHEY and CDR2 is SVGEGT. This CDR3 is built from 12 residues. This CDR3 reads CASSYTDYGYTF. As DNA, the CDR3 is TGTGCCAGCAGTTATACGGACTATGGCTACACCTTC.

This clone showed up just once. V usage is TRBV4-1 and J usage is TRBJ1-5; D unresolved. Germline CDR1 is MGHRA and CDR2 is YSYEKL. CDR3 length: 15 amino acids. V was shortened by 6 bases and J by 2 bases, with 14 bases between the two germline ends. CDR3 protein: CASRGTRRRNQPQHF. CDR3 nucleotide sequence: TGCGCCAGCAGGGGTACTAGGAGGCGCAATCAGCCCCAGCATTTT.

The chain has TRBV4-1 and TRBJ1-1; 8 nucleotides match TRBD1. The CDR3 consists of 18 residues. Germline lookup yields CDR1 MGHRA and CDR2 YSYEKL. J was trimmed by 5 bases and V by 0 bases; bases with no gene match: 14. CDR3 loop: CASSQDFFPRGRRTEAFF. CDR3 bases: TGCGCCAGCAGCCAAGATTTTTTTCCCAGGGGGCGGCGGACTGAAGCTTTCTTT.